These 5 T cell receptor beta chains were all obtained from the same sample, sequenced in a study of blood T cell repertoires in COVID-19. The repertoire was sequenced with immunoSEQ multiplex PCR; TCRdb's copy has only in-frame clones and lacks some. The sample contains over 250,000 clones, approximately 85% of which appear only once. Sequenced sample: peripheral blood. The source is a man over 45 with active or convalescent COVID-19.

The chain carries TRBV5-6 and TRBJ1-2; 8 nucleotides line up with TRBD1. Germline V gene data show CDR1 as SGHDT and CDR2 as YYEEEE. The V gene end was trimmed by 1 base and the J gene end by 7 bases; junction bases not matched to a gene: 18. There are 18 residues in the CDR3. CDR3 sequence reads: CASSLKFGFRTGTSGYTF. As DNA, the CDR3 is TGTGCCAGCAGCTTGAAGTTTGGGTTTCGGACAGGGACGAGTGGCTACACCTTC.

The chain joins TRBV5-1 to TRBJ2-3, with D possibly TRBD2 on 6 matching bases. This CDR3 comprises 14 residues. The V gene lost 5 bases and the J gene lost 1 base, with 11 bases spanning the gap. Germline values: CDR1 SGHRS, CDR2 YFSETQ. The CDR3: CASREGVGTDTQYF. The CDR3 DNA reads TGCGCCAGCAGGGAGGGAGTGGGCACAGATACGCAGTATTTT.

CDR3 protein: CASSSRGKGQRFRSNEQFF. The DNA for the CDR3 is TGTGCCAGCAGTTCCCGTGGTAAGGGGCAGCGATTTAGGAGCAATGAGCAGTTCTTC. The gene calls are TRBV28 and TRBJ2-1; the D gene is possibly TRBD1 (5 bases). The CDR3 spans 19 residues. V was clipped by 4 bases and J by 6 bases, with 28 bases between them. Germline loops: CDR1 MDHEN, CDR2 SYDVKM.

This clone was observed a single time. This chain connects TRBV9 to TRBJ2-5; 9 positions match TRBD2. Trimming at V came to 0 bases and at J to 2 bases, leaving 8 bases not matched to a gene. The CDR3 totals 17 residues. Germline CDR1 SGDLS, CDR2 YYNGEE. CDR3 in DNA: TGTGCCAGCAGCGTAGCAGCGGGAGGAGTATGGCAAGAGACCCAGTACTTC. Residues: CASSVAAGGVWQETQYF.

V and J are TRBV5-8 and TRBJ2-3; 11 bases match TRBD2. The CDR3 length is 18 residues. V lost 3 bases, J lost 1 base, and 10 bases stayed unmatched. The germline V gene encodes CDR1 SGHTS and CDR2 YDEGEE. The CDR3 DNA sequence: TGTGCCAGCAGCTCTAGGGCTAGCGGGAGGAGCGGCACAGATACGCAGTATTTT. It codes for CASSSRASGRSGTDTQYF.